The sample holds a few counts of the clone carrying this T cell receptor beta chain. Its specificity is not known. Full-length variable regions came from constant-region reverse primers plus semi-nested Nested Universal Primer A PCR. Using its own MiXCR run on the 5' RACE reads, TCRdb lists one record per CDR3 protein. The sample lists around 55,000 distinct CDR3 sequences, under 25% seen once, with 3% to 4% in the top ten. General study points: Tumor-infiltrating Treg TCR alpha and beta sequences overlapped most with tumor naive CD4+ T cells, then blood naive. The larger cohort examined one V-J beta rearrangement, not whole repertoires. Tumor memory CD4+ T cell TCR gene usage clustered with blood and lymph node memory CD4+ cells and lymph node naive CD4+ cells.

The sorted Tregs were CD4+CD25+CD127-/low cells. The CDR3 has 17 amino acids. Germline values: CDR1 SGHTA, CDR2 FQGNSA. Trimming removed 1 base at V and 1 base at J, with 15 bases between. The clonotype comes from a female donor with breast cancer. V and J are TRBV7-2 and TRBJ2-3; weak D call: TRBD1 (6 bases). Sequencing was performed on tumor-infiltrating Tregs sorted from the breast tumor. The CDR3 DNA reads as TGTGCCAGCAGCTTAGTCCACAGGGCCGGTGGCACAGATACGCAGTATTTT. Its translation is CASSLVHRAGGTDTQYF.